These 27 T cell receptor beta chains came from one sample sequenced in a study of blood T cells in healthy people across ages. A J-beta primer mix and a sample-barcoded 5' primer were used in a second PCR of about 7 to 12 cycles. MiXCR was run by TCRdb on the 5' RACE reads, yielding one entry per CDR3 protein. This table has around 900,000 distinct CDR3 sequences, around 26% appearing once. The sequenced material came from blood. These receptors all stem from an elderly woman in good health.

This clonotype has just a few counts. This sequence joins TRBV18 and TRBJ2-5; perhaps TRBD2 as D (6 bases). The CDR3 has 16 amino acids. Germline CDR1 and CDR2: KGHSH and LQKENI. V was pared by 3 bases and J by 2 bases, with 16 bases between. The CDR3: CASSPNPPGVQETQYF. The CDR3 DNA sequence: TGTGCCAGCTCACCGAATCCGCCGGGGGTGCAAGAGACCCAGTACTTC.

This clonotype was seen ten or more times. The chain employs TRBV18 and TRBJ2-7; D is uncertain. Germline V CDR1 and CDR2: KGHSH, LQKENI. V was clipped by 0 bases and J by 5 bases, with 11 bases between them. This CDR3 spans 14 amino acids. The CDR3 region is CASSPPGSVHEQYF. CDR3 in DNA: TGTGCCAGCTCACCACCGGGCAGCGTCCACGAGCAGTACTTC.

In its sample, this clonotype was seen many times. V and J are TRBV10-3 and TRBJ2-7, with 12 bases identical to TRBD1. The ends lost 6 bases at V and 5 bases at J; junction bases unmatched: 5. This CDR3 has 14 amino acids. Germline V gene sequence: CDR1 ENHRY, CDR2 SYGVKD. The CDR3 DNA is TGTGCCATCAGCCGGGACAGGGGGCGGGACGAGCAGTACTTC. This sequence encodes CAISRDRGRDEQYF.

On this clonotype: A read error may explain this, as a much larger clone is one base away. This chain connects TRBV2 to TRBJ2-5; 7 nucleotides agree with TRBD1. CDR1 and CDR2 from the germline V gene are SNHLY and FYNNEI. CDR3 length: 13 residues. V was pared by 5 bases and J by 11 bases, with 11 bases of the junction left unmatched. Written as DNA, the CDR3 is TGTGCCAGCAGTAACCGACAGGGTGTTGAGCAGTACTTC. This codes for CASSNRQGVEQYF.

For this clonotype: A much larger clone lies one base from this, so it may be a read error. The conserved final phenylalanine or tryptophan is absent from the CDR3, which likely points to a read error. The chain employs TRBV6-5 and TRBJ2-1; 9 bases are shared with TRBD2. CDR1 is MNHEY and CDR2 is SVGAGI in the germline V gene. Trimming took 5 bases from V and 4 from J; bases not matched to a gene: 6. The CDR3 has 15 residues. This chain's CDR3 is CASSPERGAYNEQFC. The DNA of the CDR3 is TGTGCCAGCAGTCCCGAGCGGGGGGCATACAATGAGCAGTTCTGC.

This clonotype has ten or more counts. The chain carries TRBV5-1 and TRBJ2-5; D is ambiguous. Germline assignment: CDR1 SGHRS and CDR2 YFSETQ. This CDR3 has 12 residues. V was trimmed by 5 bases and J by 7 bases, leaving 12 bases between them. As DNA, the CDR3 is TGCGCCAGCAGTTCAGACCACGGGACCCAGTACTTC. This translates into CASSSDHGTQYF.

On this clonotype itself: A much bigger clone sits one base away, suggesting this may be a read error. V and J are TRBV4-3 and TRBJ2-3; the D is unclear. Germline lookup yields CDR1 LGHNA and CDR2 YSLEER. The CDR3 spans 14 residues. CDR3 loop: CASSQETRTDTRYF. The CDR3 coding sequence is TGCGCCAGCAGCCAAGAAACCCGCACAGATACGCGGTATTTT.

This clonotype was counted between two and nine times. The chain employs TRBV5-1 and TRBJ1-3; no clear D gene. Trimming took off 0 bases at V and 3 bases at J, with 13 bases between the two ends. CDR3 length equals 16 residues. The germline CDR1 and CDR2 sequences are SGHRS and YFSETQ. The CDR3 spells CASSLEAGSSGNTIYF. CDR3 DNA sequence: TGCGCCAGCAGCTTGGAGGCGGGGAGTAGTGGAAACACCATATATTTT.

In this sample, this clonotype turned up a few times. CDR3 coding DNA: TGTGCCAGCAGTACGCGTTACAGGGTGGAGACCCAGTTCTTC. This encodes CASSTRYRVETQFF. This chain links TRBV28 with TRBJ2-1, with a tentative D call TRBD1 (6 bases). CDR1 MDHEN and CDR2 SYDVKM come from the germline V gene. V was pared by 5 bases and J by 13 bases, with 21 bases between. The CDR3 loop spans 14 amino acids.

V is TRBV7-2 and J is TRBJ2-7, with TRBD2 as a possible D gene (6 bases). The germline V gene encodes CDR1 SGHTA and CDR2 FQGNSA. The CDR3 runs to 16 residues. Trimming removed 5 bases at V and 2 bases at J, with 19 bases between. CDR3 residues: CASSLTAGGTPYEQYF. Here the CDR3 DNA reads TGTGCCAGCAGCCTAACGGCCGGCGGGACCCCCTACGAGCAGTACTTC.

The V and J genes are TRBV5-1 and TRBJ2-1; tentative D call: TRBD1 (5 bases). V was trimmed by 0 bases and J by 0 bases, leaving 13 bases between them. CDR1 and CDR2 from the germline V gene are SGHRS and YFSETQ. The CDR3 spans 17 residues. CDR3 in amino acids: CASSLATARSSYNEQFF. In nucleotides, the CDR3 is TGCGCCAGCAGCTTGGCGACAGCCCGGAGCTCCTACAATGAGCAGTTCTTC.

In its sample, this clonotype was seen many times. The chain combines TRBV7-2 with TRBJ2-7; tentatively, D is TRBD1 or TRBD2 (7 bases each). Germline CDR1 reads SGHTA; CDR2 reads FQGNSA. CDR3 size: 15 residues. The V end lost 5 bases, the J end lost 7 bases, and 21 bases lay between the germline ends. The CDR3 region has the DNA TGTGCCAGCAGCCCCAGGGGGGGGATACTCTATGAGCAGTACTTC. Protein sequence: CASSPRGGILYEQYF.

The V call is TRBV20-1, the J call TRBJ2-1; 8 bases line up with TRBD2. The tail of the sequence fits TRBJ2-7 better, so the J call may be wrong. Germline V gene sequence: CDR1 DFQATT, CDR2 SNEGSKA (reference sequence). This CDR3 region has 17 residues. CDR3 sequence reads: CSARQRGRSSSYNEQYF. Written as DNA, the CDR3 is TGCAGTGCTAGACAGCGGGGGAGATCGAGCTCCTACAATGAGCAGTACTTC.

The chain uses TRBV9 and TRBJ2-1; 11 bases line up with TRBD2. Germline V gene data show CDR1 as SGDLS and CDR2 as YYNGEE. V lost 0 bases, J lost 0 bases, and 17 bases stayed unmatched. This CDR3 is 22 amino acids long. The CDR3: CASSVASGGSASGGSSYNEQFF. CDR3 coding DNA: TGTGCCAGCAGCGTAGCTTCAGGGGGGTCGGCTAGCGGGGGGAGCTCCTACAATGAGCAGTTCTTC.

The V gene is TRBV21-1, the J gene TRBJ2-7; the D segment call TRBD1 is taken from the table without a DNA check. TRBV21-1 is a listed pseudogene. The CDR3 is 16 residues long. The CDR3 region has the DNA TGTGCCAGCACTTGCAACAGGGGGCGTGGGCCCTACGAGCAGTACTTC. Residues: CASTCNRGRGPYEQYF.

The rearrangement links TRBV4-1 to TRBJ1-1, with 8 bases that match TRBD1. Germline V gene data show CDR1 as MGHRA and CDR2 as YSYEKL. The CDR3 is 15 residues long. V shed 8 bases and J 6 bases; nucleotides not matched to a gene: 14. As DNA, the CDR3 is TGCGCCAGCGGCCCCGGACAGGGAGGGTTGGCTGAAGCTTTCTTT. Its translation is CASGPGQGGLAEAFF.

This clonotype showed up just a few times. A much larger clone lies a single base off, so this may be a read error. DNA of the CDR3: TGTGCCAGCACCCACCAGAGGAGTGGGGTAAGAGATACGCAGTATTTT. It translates to CASTHQRSGVRDTQYF. The V gene is TRBV6-5, the J gene TRBJ2-3; D unresolved. The CDR3 spans 16 residues. The germline CDR1 and CDR2 sequences are MNHEY and SVGAGI. Trimming pared 7 bases from V and 5 bases from J, leaving 22 bases between.

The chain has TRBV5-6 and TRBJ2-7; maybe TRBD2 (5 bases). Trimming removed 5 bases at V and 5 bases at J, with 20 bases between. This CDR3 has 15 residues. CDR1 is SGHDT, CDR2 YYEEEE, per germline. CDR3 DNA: TGTGCCAGCAGACCTCCCCGGGGTGGTTTGGACGAGCAGTACTTC. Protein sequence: CASRPPRGGLDEQYF.

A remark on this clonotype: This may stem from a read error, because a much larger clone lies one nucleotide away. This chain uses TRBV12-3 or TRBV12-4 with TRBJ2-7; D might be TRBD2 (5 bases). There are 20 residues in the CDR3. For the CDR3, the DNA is TGTGCCAACAGTTTGAGATGCGGTAGAGGGCCGACCCCTCATACCTACGAGCAGTACTTC. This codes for CANSLRCGRGPTPHTYEQYF.

As DNA, the CDR3 is TGCAGCGTTGAGTGGGTGTGGGGTGAGCAGTTCTTC. Its translation is CSVEWVWGEQFF. The chain combines TRBV29-1 with TRBJ2-1; D is undetermined. In germline, CDR1 is SQVTM, CDR2 ANQGSEA. The germline V and J ends were trimmed by 3 bases and 9 bases, with 12 bases remaining between them. This CDR3 has 12 amino acids.

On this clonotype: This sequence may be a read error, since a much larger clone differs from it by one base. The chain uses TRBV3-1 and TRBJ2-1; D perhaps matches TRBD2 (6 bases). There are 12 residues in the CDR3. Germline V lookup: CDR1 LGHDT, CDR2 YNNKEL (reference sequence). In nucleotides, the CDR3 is TGTGCCAGCAGCCAAGATATCGGCGAGCGGGTCTTC. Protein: CASSQDIGERVF.

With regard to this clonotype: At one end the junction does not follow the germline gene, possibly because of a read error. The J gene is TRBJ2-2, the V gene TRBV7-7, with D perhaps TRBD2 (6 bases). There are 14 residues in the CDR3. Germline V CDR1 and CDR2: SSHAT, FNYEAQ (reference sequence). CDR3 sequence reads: CASSQSSGTGELFF. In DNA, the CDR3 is TGTGCTAGCAGTCAAAGTAGCGGTACCGGGGAGCTGTTTTTT.

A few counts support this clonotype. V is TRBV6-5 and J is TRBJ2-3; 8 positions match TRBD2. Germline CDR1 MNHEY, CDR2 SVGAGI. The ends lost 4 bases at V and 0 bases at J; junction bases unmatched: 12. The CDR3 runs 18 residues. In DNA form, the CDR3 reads TGTGCCAGCAGTTCCGAGGGACGACTAGCGCGGAGCACAGATACGCAGTATTTT. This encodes CASSSEGRLARSTDTQYF.

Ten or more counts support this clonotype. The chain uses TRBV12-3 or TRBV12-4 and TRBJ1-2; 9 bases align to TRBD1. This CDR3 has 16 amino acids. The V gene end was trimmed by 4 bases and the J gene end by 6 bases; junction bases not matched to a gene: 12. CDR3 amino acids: CASSSRSGTGFNGYTF. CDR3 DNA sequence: TGTGCCAGCAGTTCCCGTTCCGGGACAGGGTTCAATGGCTACACCTTC.

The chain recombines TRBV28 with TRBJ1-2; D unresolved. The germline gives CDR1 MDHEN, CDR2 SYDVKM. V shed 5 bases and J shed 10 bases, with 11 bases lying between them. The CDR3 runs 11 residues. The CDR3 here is CASSPGSAYTF. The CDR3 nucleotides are TGTGCCAGCAGTCCCGGGTCAGCCTACACCTTC.

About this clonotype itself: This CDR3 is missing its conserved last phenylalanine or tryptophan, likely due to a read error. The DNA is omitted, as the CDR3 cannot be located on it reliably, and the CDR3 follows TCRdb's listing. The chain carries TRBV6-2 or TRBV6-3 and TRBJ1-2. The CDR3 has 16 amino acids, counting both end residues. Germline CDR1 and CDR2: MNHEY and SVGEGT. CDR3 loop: CASSPKRARPNYGYIL.

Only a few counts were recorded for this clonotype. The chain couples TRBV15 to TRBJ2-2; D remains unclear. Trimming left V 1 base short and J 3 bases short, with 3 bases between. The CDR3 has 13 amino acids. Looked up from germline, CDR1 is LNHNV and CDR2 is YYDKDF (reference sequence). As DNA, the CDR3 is TGTGCCACCAGCAGAGTATACACCGGGGAGCTGTTTTTT. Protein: CATSRVYTGELFF.